Shown below are 18 T cell receptor beta chains from a single sample sequenced in a study of blood T cell repertoires in COVID-19. This table comes from immunoSEQ multiplex PCR, and its TCRdb copy is limited to in-frame clones, with some not included. The table lists about 150,000 clones, about four fifths of them singletons. Sequencing input: peripheral blood. Source of these receptors: a woman of 80 years or more with COVID-19, enrolled during active disease.

This clone showed up just once. The chain employs TRBV19 and TRBJ2-2; D uncertain. Trimming removed 9 bases from V and 4 bases from J, with 15 bases in between. In germline, CDR1 is LNHDA, CDR2 SQIVND (reference sequence). The CDR3 covers 14 residues. The DNA for the CDR3 is TGTGCCAGCGCTTTATTTACGAGCACCGGGGAGCTGTTTTTT. This sequence encodes CASALFTSTGELFF.

The V and J genes are TRBV7-9 and TRBJ1-1, with 7 bases aligning to TRBD1. In germline, CDR1 is SEHNR, CDR2 FQNEAQ (reference sequence). The ends lost 4 bases at V and 3 bases at J; junction bases unmatched: 2. This CDR3 comprises 13 residues. For the CDR3, the DNA is TGTGCCAGCAGCTCACAGGGGCACACTGAAGCTTTCTTT. Translating gives CASSSQGHTEAFF.

The gene calls are TRBV10-1 and TRBJ2-1; 11 nucleotides agree with TRBD1. V shed 0 bases and J 3 bases; nucleotides not matched to a gene: 1. CDR1 WNHNN and CDR2 SYGVQD come from the germline V gene (reference sequence). CDR3 length equals 16 residues. CDR3 bases: TGCGCCAGCAGTGAGTCCGGGACAGGGGGCTACAATGAGCAGTTCTTC. This encodes CASSESGTGGYNEQFF.

This chain uses TRBV14 with TRBJ1-2, with D possibly being TRBD1 (6 bases). V lost 2 bases and J 3 bases, leaving 7 bases between the germline ends. From germline, CDR1 is SGHDN and CDR2 FVKESK. The CDR3 sequence is 13 residues long. The CDR3 spells CASSQRGYYGYTF. The CDR3 DNA is TGTGCCAGCAGCCAAAGGGGGTACTATGGCTACACCTTC.

This chain connects TRBV5-5 to TRBJ1-3; possible D gene TRBD1, 5 bases. The CDR3 consists of 16 residues. V gave up 4 bases and J gave up 0 bases, with 14 bases separating them. CDR1 is SGHKS and CDR2 is YYEKEE in the germline V gene (reference sequence). The CDR3: CASSLTRAYSGNTIYF. CDR3 nucleotide sequence: TGTGCCAGCAGCCTAACCAGGGCCTACTCTGGAAACACCATATATTTT.

This chain uses TRBV18 with TRBJ1-2; TRBD1 matches 7 bases. V lost 3 bases and J lost 11; bases outside the gene matches: 6. The germline V gene encodes CDR1 KGHSH and CDR2 LQKENI. The CDR3 has 12 amino acids. The CDR3 spells CASSPTGQVYTF. The CDR3, as DNA: TGTGCCAGCTCACCCACCGGACAGGTATACACCTTC.

V usage is TRBV7-9 and J usage is TRBJ2-6, with D perhaps TRBD1 (5 bases). The CDR3 has 16 amino acids. Per the germline V gene, CDR1 is SEHNR and CDR2 is FQNEAQ (reference sequence). Deletions cut 7 bases from V and 0 bases from J, with 13 bases between. The CDR3 DNA sequence: TGTGCCAGCATCCTAAGGGGCATCTCTGGGGCCAACGTCCTGACTTTC. Protein: CASILRGISGANVLTF.

This clone turned up a few times. The V gene is TRBV12-5, the J gene TRBJ1-6; weak D call: TRBD1 (5 bases). CDR3 size: 14 residues. In germline, CDR1 is LGHNT, CDR2 FRNRAP. Trimming stripped 2 bases from V and 9 bases from J, with 11 bases between. CDR3 nucleotides: TGTGCTAGTGGTTTGCCGGGGGGGTCTTCACCCCTCCACTTT. This codes for CASGLPGGSSPLHF.

This sequence joins TRBV5-6 and TRBJ1-4; D might be TRBD1 (5 bases). The CDR3 spans 11 residues. Germline CDR1 reads SGHDT; CDR2 reads YYEEEE. Trimming pared 3 bases from V and 10 bases from J, leaving 7 bases between. The CDR3 region is CASSYRGKLFF. DNA of the CDR3: TGTGCCAGCAGCTATAGGGGAAAACTGTTTTTT.

This clone was counted a single time. The chain combines TRBV6-5 with TRBJ2-7, with D perhaps matching TRBD1 (6 bases). CDR1 and CDR2 from the germline V gene are MNHEY and SVGAGI. V gave up 8 bases and J gave up 6 bases, with 17 bases separating them. The CDR3 is 13 amino acids. The CDR3 region has the DNA TGTGCCAGCGGTCGCCTTCACAGGGTCGAGCAGTACTTC. Translated: CASGRLHRVEQYF.

V gene TRBV19 combines with J gene TRBJ1-2; no definite D call. The V gene lost 4 bases and the J gene lost 6 bases, with 12 bases spanning the gap. CDR3 length equals 13 residues. Germline CDR1 and CDR2: LNHDA and SQIVND (reference sequence). Written as DNA, the CDR3 is TGTGCCAGTAGTAGCCGGAGGCAGGATGGCTACACCTTC. Protein: CASSSRRQDGYTF.

This chain joins TRBV19 and TRBJ2-2; maybe TRBD2 (5 bases). Trimming stripped 3 bases from V and 1 base from J, with 6 bases between. In germline, CDR1 is LNHDA, CDR2 SQIVND (reference sequence). The CDR3 contains 14 residues. The CDR3 region has the DNA TGTGCCAGTAGTATTAGCGAGAACACCGGGGAGCTGTTTTTT. It encodes CASSISENTGELFF.

The V call is TRBV13, the J call TRBJ2-7, with TRBD1 matching over 8 bases. J was trimmed by 5 bases and V by 5 bases; bases with no gene match: 8. The germline gives CDR1 PRHDT, CDR2 FYEKMQ (reference sequence). The CDR3 runs 14 residues. The CDR3 protein is CASSTRTGPNEQYF. CDR3 coding DNA: TGTGCCAGCAGCACGCGGACAGGGCCCAACGAGCAGTACTTC.

The CDR3 nucleotides read TGTGCCAGCAGTTTACCAGGGATGTGGGGCTACACCTTC. Its translation: CASSLPGMWGYTF. This chain links TRBV28 with TRBJ1-2; tentatively, D is TRBD1 (5 bases). Germline CDR1 and CDR2: MDHEN and SYDVKM. This CDR3 has 13 residues. V was shortened by 2 bases and J by 8 bases, with 12 bases between the two germline ends.

V gene TRBV11-2 combines with J gene TRBJ2-5; 8 bases line up with TRBD2. The CDR3 sequence is 14 residues long. The germline V gene encodes CDR1 SGHAT and CDR2 FQNNGV. With 2 bases clipped from V and 7 bases from J, the junction kept 6 bases outside the gene matches. This chain's CDR3 is CASSLWGLDGTQYF. CDR3 DNA sequence: TGTGCCAGCAGCTTATGGGGACTAGACGGGACCCAGTACTTC.

The chain combines TRBV19 with TRBJ2-1; TRBD2 agrees at 8 bases. Germline CDR1 and CDR2: LNHDA and SQIVND (reference sequence). V shed 4 bases, J shed 4 bases, and the junction held 3 bases outside the gene matches. CDR3 size: 14 residues. This CDR3 reads CASSTLAGYNEQFF. For the CDR3, the DNA is TGTGCCAGTAGTACCCTAGCGGGTTACAATGAGCAGTTCTTC.

V is TRBV29-1 and J is TRBJ2-7; weak D call: TRBD2 (7 bases). Germline CDR1 and CDR2: SQVTM and ANQGSEA. The V and J ends lost 4 bases and 6 bases respectively, with 10 bases between them. The CDR3 is 11 residues long. The CDR3 nucleotides are TGCAGCGTTGGGGAGGGGGGCGAGCAGTACTTC. It translates to CSVGEGGEQYF.

Details on this clone: This same CDR3 is encoded by further DNA sequences in the sample. The chain has TRBV12-3 or TRBV12-4 and TRBJ1-2; D call uncertain. V was pared by 5 bases and J by 5 bases, with 9 bases between. The CDR3 is made up of 12 amino acids. The CDR3 DNA is TGTGCCAGCAGTCCCTCAGGTTATGGCTACACCTTC. As protein: CASSPSGYGYTF.